The rows below give T cell receptor beta chains drawn from one sample of a study of blood T cells in healthy people across ages. TCRdb redid the calling of the 5' RACE reads with MiXCR, one entry per CDR3 protein. This table has 1.5 million to 2 million distinct CDR3 sequences, under 30% appearing once. The sequencing input was blood. These receptors were obtained from a woman younger than 45 in good health. Each CDR3 is given with its conserved first and last residue. Fields, in order: J gene, clone size, D gene, CDR3 length, V gene, CDR3 DNA, CDR3 protein. D genes are given only for firm matches. Clone size is given for some rows only: seen once, a few or many times, or a class if the clone is expanded.

TRBJ1-2,NA,NA,13,TRBV11-2,TGTGCCAGCAGCTATACGGGGGACTATGGCTTCACCTTC,CASSYTGDYGFTF
TRBJ1-5,few,TRBD1,13,TRBV11-2,TGTGCCAGCAGCTTCGGGACAGAACAGCCCCAGCATTTT,CASSFGTEQPQHF
TRBJ2-1,NA,NA,13,TRBV19,TGTGCCAGTAGTATAGATTCGGAGAATGAGCAGTTCTTC,CASSIDSENEQFF
TRBJ2-1,NA,NA,17,TRBV7-2,TGTGCCAGCAGCTTTACCCGCGGCCGGGGGAGTTACAATGAGCAGTTCTTC,CASSFTRGRGSYNEQFF
TRBJ1-5,few,TRBD1,12,TRBV12-3/TRBV12-4,TGTTCCCTAGACAGGGAGAGACAGCCCCAGCATTTT,CSLDRERQPQHF
TRBJ1-2,NA,NA,17,TRBV6-1,TGTGCCAGCAGTGAAGCGCTTCAAGGGACTGAAAACTATGGCTACACCTTC,CASSEALQGTENYGYTF
TRBJ2-5,NA,TRBD1,13,TRBV30,TGTGCCGCCGAAGGACAGGGCCGGGAGACCCAGTACTTC,CAAEGQGRETQYF
TRBJ2-7,NA,TRBD1,13,TRBV29-1,TGCAGCGCCGCCGGGACAGGGGACGACGAGCAGTACTTC,CSAAGTGDDEQYF
TRBJ2-4,NA,NA,13,TRBV6-2/TRBV6-3,TGTGCCAGCAGTTATCAGCGGGACAATGAGCAGTACTTC,CASSYQRDNEQYF
TRBJ2-5,NA,NA,13,TRBV20-1,TGCAGTGCTGGGCGGGACACCAAAGAGACCCAGTACTTC,CSAGRDTKETQYF
TRBJ2-7,many,TRBD1,14,TRBV18,TGTGCCAGCTCACTTGGGACAGGGTCGGACGAGCAGTACTTC,CASSLGTGSDEQYF
TRBJ1-3,NA,NA,14,TRBV29-1,TGCAGCGTTGGGGGGAAGAGCTCTGGAAACGCCATATATTTT,CSVGGKSSGNAIYF
TRBJ2-5,NA,TRBD2,15,TRBV5-1,TGCGCCAGCAGCTCAACTAGCGGGCTTGATAATGAGCAGTACTTC,CASSSTSGLDNEQYF
TRBJ2-5,once,NA,14,TRBV30,TGTGCCTGGAGACCCAATTCAGGTTCGGGGACCCAGTACTTC,CAWRPNSGSGTQYF
TRBJ2-5,few,TRBD1,15,TRBV24-1,TGTGCCACCAGTGATATGGGACAGAAAAAAGAGACCCAGTACTTC,CATSDMGQKKETQYF
TRBJ2-1,NA,TRBD1,18,TRBV27,TGTGCCAGCAGTTTATCGGGACAGGGACCCTCCGGCCAAGAGACCCAGTTCTTC,CASSLSGQGPSGQETQFF
TRBJ1-1,NA,NA,19,TRBV11-2,TGTGCCAGCAGCTTAATGGGACCAACGAGATCAAGAATGAACACTGAAGCTTTCTTT,CASSLMGPTRSRMNTEAFF
TRBJ2-2,NA,NA,17,TRBV5-5,TGTGCCAGCAGCTTGGCCTGGGGAGGAGCGGAGGCCGGGGAGCTGTTTTTT,CASSLAWGGAEAGELFF
TRBJ2-5,NA,TRBD2,13,TRBV29-1,TGCAGCGTCATAGCGGGAGCGGGAGAGACCCAGTACTTC,CSVIAGAGETQYF
TRBJ2-7,few,NA,14,TRBV12-3/TRBV12-4,TGTGCCGGCAGTTTCGTGGCACAATCCTACGAGCAGTACTTC,CAGSFVAQSYEQYF
TRBJ2-5,NA,NA,15,TRBV7-2,TGTGCCAGCAGCCGGGGACTCGGGTTACAAGAGACCCAGTACTTC,CASSRGLGLQETQYF
TRBJ2-1,NA,NA,15,TRBV7-9,TGTGCCAGCAGCTCGACGTACGGCCAAGGCAATGGGCAGTTCTTC,CASSSTYGQGNGQFF
TRBJ2-7,many,TRBD2,15,TRBV7-7,TGTGCCAGCAGCCCCGGGACTAGCGCCTTCTACGAGCAGTACTTC,CASSPGTSAFYEQYF
TRBJ2-5,few,TRBD2,16,TRBV6-5,TGTGCCAGCAGTTATAGCCTAGCGGGAGAGAAGGAGACCCAGTACTTC,CASSYSLAGEKETQYF
TRBJ2-2,NA,TRBD2,16,TRBV6-6,TGTGCCAGCAGTTACTCTACTAGCGGGGGGGCCGGGGAGCTGTTTTTT,CASSYSTSGGAGELFF
TRBJ2-1,NA,NA,12,TRBV29-1,TGCAGCGTTGGCGGGAATAACGATGAGCAGTTCTTC,CSVGGNNDEQFF
TRBJ2-5,few,TRBD1,16,TRBV6-5,TGTGCCAGCAGTTTCTCCGACGGGACAGCTCGTGAGACCCAGTACTTC,CASSFSDGTARETQYF
TRBJ2-3,NA,NA,12,TRBV20-1,TGCAGTGCTAGTATCCGGCTAGATACGCAGTATTTT,CSASIRLDTQYF